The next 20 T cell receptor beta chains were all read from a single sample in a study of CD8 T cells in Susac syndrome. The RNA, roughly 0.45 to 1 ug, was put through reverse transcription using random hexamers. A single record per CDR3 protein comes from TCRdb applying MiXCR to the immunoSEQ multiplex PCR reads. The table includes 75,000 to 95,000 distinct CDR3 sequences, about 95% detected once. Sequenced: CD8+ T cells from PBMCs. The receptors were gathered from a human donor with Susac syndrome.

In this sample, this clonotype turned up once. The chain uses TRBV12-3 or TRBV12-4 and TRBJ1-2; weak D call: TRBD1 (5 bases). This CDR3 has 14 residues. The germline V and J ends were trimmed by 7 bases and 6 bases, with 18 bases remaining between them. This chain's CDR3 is CASNFRGGSDGYTF. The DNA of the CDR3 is TGTGCCAGCAATTTTAGGGGCGGGTCAGATGGCTACACCTTC.

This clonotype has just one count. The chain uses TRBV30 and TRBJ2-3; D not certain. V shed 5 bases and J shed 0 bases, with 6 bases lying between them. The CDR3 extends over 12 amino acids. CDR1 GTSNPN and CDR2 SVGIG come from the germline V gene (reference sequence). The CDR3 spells CAWDSSTDTQYF. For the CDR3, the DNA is TGTGCCTGGGACTCTAGCACAGATACGCAGTATTTT.

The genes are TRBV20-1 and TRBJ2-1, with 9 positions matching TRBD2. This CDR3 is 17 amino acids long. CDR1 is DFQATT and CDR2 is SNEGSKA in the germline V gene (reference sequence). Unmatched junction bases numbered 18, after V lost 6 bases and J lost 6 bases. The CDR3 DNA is TGCAGTGCCGGTTCTACCCACAGCGGGGGGACTGTCAATGAGCAGTTCTTC. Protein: CSAGSTHSGGTVNEQFF.

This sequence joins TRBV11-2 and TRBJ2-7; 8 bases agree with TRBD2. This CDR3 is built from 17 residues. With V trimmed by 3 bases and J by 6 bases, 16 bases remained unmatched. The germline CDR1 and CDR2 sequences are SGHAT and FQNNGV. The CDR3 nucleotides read TGTGCCAGCAGCTTCCCGGCATCGGGACGGGCGGGGGGCGAGCAGTACTTC. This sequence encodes CASSFPASGRAGGEQYF. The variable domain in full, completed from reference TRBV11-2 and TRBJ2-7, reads EAGVAQSPRYKIIEKRQSVAFWCNPISGHATLYWYQQILGQGPKLLIQFQNNGVVDDSQLPKDRFSAERLKGVDSTLKIQPAKLEDSAVYLCASSFPASGRAGGEQYFGPGTRLTVT.

CDR3: CASSLPGTGKSEQYF. The CDR3 bases are TGCGCCAGCAGCTTGCCCGGGACAGGGAAAAGCGAGCAGTACTTC. The genes are TRBV5-1 and TRBJ2-7, with 9 positions matching TRBD1. J lost 6 bases, V lost 1 base, and 8 bases had no gene match. Germline values: CDR1 SGHRS, CDR2 YFSETQ. CDR3 length equals 15 residues. The complete variable domain, with remaining parts taken from reference TRBV5-1 and TRBJ2-7, reads KAGVTQTPRYLIKTRGQQVTLSCSPISGHRSVSWYQQTPGQGLQFLFEYFSETQRNKGNFPGRFSGRQFSNSRSEMNVSTLELGDSALYLCASSLPGTGKSEQYFGPGTRLTVT.

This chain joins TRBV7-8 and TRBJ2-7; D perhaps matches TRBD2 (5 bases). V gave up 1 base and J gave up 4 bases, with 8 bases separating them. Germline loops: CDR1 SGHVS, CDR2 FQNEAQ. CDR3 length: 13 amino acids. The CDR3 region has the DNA TGTGCCAGCAGCTTAGGTCCGGGGTACGAGCAGTACTTC. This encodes CASSLGPGYEQYF.

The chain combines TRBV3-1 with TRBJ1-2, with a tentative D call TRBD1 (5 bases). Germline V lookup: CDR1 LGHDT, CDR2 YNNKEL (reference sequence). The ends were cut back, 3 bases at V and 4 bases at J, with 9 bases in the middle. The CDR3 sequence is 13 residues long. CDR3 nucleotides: TGTGCCAGCAGCCAGACAGAACTCTATGGCTACACCTTC. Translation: CASSQTELYGYTF.

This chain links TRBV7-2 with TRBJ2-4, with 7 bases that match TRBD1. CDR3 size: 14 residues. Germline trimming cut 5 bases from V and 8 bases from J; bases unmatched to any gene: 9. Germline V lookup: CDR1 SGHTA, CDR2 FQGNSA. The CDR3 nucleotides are TGTGCCAGCAGCCCCTCTACAGGGGCGGACATTCAGTACTTC. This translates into CASSPSTGADIQYF. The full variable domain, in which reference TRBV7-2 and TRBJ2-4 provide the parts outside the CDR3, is GAGVSQSPSNKVTEKGKDVELRCDPISGHTALYWYRQSLGQGLEFLIYFQGNSAPDKSGLPSDRFSAERTGGSVSTLTIQRTQQEDSAVYLCASSPSTGADIQYFGAGTRLSVL.

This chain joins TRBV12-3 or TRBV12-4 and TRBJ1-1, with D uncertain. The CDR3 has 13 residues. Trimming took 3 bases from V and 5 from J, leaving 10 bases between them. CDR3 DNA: TGTGCCAGCAGTTTGACGGTGGGGACTGAAGCTTTCTTT. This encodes CASSLTVGTEAFF.

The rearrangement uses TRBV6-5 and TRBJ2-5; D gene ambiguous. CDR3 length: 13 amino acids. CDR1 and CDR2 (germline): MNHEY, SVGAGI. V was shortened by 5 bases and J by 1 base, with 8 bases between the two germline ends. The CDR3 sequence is CASSRPGQETQYF. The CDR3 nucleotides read TGTGCCAGCAGTCGCCCGGGCCAAGAGACCCAGTACTTC.

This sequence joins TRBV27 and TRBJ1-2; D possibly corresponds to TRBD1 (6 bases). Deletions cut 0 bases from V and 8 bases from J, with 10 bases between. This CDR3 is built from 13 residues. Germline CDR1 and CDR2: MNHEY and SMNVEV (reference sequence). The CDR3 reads CASSLSQGSGYTF. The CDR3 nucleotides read TGTGCCAGCAGTTTATCACAGGGTAGCGGCTACACCTTC.

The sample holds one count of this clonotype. The CDR3 protein is CAWRRRGGGVYGYTF. CDR3 nucleotides: TGTGCCTGGAGGCGGCGTGGTGGAGGGGTCTATGGCTACACCTTC. The J gene is TRBJ1-2, the V gene TRBV30; tentatively, D is TRBD1 (5 bases). V lost 3 bases and J lost 4, with 18 bases in between. The CDR3 has 15 residues. Germline-derived CDR1 and CDR2 are GTSNPN and SVGIG (reference sequence).

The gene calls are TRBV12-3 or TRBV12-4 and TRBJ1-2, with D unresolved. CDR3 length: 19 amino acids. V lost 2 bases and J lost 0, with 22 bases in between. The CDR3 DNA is TGTGCCAGCAGTTTATTTTTCGGTGGGGTGGTTGGGGCTAACTATGGCTACACCTTC. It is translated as CASSLFFGGVVGANYGYTF.

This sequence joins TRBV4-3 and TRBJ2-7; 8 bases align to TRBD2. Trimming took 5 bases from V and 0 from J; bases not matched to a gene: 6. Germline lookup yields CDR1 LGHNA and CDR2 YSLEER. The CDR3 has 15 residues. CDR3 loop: CASSEASGLSYEQYF. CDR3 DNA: TGCGCCAGCAGCGAAGCTAGCGGGCTCTCCTACGAGCAGTACTTC.

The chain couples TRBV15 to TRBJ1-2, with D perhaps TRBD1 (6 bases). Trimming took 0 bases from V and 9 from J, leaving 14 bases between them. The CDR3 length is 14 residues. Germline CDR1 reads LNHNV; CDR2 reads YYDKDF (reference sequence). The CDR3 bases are TGTGCCACCAGCAGAGATATGACGGGGGGCAGCTACACCTTC. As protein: CATSRDMTGGSYTF. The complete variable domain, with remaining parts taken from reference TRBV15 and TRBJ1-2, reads DAMVIQNPRYQVTQFGKPVTLSCSQTLNHNVMYWYQQKSSQAPKLLFHYYDKDFNNEADTPDNFQSRRPNTSFCFLDIRSPGLGDTAMYLCATSRDMTGGSYTFGSGTRLTVV.

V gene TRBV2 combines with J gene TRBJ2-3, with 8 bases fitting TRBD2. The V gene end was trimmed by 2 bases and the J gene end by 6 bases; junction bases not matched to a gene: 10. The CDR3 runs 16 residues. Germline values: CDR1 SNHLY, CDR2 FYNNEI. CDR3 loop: CASSEYNGGAYDTQYF. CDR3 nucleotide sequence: TGTGCCAGCAGTGAATACAACGGGGGGGCATATGATACGCAGTATTTT.

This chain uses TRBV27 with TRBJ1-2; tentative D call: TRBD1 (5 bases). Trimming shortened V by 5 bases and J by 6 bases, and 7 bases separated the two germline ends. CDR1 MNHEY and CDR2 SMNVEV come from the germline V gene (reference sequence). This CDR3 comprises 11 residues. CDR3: CASSGGDGYTF. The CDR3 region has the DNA TGTGCCAGCAGTGGAGGGGATGGCTACACCTTC.

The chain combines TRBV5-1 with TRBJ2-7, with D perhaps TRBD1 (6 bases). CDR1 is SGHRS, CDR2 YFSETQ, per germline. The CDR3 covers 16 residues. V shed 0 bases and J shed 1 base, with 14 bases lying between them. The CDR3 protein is CASSLGYRQGSYEQYF. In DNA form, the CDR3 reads TGCGCCAGCAGCTTGGGTTATCGGCAGGGGTCCTACGAGCAGTACTTC.

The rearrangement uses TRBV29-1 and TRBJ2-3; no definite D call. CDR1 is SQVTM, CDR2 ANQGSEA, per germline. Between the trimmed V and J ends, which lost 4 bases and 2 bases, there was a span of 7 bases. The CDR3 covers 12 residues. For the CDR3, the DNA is TGCAGCGTTGGGCAGCTCACAGATACGCAGTATTTT. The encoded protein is CSVGQLTDTQYF.

The CDR3 spells CASLGEDRGPFYGYTF. In nucleotides, the CDR3 is TGTGCCAGCTTAGGGGAAGACAGGGGGCCTTTCTATGGCTACACCTTC. The J gene is TRBJ1-2, the V gene TRBV7-9, with 10 positions matching TRBD1. The V gene end was trimmed by 8 bases and the J gene end by 4 bases; junction bases not matched to a gene: 13. Germline-derived CDR1 and CDR2 are SEHNR and FQNEAQ (reference sequence). CDR3 length: 16 amino acids.